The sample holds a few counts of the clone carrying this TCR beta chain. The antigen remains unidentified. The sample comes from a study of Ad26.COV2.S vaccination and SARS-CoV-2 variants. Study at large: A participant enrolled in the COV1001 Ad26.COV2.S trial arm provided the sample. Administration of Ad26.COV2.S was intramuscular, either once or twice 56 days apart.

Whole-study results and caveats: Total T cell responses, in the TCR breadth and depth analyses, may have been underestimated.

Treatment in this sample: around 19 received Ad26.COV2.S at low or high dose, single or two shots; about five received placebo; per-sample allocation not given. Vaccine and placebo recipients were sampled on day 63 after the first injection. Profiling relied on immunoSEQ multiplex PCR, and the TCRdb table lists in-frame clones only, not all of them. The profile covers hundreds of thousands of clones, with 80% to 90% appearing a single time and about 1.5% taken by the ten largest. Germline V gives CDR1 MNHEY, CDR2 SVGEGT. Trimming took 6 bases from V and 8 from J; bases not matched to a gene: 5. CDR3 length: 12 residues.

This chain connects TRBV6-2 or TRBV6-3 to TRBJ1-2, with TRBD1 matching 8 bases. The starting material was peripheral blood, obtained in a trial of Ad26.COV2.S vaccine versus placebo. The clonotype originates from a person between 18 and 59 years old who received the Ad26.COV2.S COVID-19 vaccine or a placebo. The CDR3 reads CASSGQGPGYTF. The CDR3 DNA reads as TGTGCCAGCAGCGGACAGGGCCCGGGCTACACCTTC.